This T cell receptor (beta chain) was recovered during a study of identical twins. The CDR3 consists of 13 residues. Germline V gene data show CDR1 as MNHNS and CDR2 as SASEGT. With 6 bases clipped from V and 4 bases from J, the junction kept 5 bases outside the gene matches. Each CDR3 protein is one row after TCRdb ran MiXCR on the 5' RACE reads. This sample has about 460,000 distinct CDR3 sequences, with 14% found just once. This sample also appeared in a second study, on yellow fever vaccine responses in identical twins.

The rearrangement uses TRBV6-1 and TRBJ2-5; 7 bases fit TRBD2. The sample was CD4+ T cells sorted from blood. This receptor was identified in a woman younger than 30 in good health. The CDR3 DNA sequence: TGTGCCAGCAGGGCGGGAGCTCGAGAGACCCAGTACTTC. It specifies CASRAGARETQYF.